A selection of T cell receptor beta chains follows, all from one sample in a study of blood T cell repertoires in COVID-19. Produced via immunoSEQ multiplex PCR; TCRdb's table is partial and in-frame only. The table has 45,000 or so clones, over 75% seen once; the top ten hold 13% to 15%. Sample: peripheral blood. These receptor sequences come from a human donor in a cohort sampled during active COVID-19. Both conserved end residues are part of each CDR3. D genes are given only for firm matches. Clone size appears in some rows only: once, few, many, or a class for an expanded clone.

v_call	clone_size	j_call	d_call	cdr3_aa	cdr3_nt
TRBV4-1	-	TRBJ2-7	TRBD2	CASSGTSGGPPYEQYF	TGCGCCAGCAGCGGTACTAGCGGGGGGCCGCCCTACGAGCAGTACTTC
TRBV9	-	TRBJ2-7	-	CASSGPGVSGYEQYF	TGTGCCAGCAGCGGACCCGGGGTGAGTGGTTACGAGCAGTACTTC
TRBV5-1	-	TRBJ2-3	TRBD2	CASSPFGGGRTDTQYF	TGCGCCAGCAGCCCCTTTGGCGGGGGGCGCACAGATACGCAGTATTTT
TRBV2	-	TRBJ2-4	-	CASSDREIQYF	TGTGCCAGCAGTGACCGTGAGATTCAGTACTTC
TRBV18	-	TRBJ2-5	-	CASSPEGARGETQYF	TGTGCCAGCTCCCCGGAAGGGGCGCGGGGAGAGACCCAGTACTTC
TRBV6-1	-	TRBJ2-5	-	CASSEGAHQETQYF	TGTGCCAGCAGTGAAGGCGCCCACCAAGAGACCCAGTACTTC
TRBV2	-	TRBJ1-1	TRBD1	CASTRVRGQGSYTEAFF	TGTGCCAGCACCCGGGTGAGGGGACAGGGTTCTTATACTGAAGCTTTCTTT
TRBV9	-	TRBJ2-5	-	CASSRGGGIETQYF	TGTGCCAGCAGCCGTGGGGGCGGTATAGAGACCCAGTACTTC
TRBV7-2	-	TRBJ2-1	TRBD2	CASRRGLAVYNEQFF	TGTGCCAGCAGACGGGGACTAGCGGTTTACAATGAGCAGTTCTTC
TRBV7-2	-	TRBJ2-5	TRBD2	CASSLGGGLGTQYF	TGTGCCAGCAGCTTAGGCGGGGGTTTAGGCACCCAGTACTTC
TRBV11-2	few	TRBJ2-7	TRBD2	CASSFSVAGVNEQYF	TGTGCCAGCAGCTTCTCGGTAGCGGGAGTGAACGAGCAGTACTTC
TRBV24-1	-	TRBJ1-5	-	CATSDLTVNQPQHF	TGTGCCACCAGTGACCTGACAGTCAATCAGCCCCAGCATTTT
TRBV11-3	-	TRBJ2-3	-	CASSLGGSGQPLYF	TGTGCCAGCAGCTTAGGAGGGTCCGGACAGCCCCTGTATTTT
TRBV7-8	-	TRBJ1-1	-	CASSRAPEAFF	TGTGCCAGCAGCCGGGCCCCTGAAGCTTTCTTT
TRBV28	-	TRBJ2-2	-	CASSSSVGVFSWELFF	TGTGCCAGCAGTTCTAGTGTAGGGGTTTTTTCATGGGAGCTGTTTTTT
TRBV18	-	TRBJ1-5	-	CASSSGGGTEPQHF	TGTGCCAGCTCATCCGGGGGGGGTACGGAGCCCCAGCATTTT
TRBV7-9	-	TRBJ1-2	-	CASSLETPTYGYTF	TGTGCCAGCAGCTTAGAGACACCCACCTATGGCTACACCTTC
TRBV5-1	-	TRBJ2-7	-	CASSLDRPYEQYF	TGCGCCAGCAGCTTGGACAGGCCCTACGAGCAGTACTTC
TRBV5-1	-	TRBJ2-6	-	CASSLGGPGANVLTF	TGCGCCAGCAGCTTGGGTGGGCCAGGGGCCAACGTCCTGACTTTC
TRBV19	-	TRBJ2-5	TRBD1	CASSIGGTGGRETQYF	TGTGCCAGTAGTATAGGTGGGACAGGGGGCCGAGAGACCCAGTACTTC
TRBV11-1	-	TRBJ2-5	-	CASSLAVRGVETQYF	TGTGCCAGCAGCTTAGCGGTCAGGGGTGTGGAGACCCAGTACTTC
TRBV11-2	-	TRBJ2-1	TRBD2	CASRGTSGRYNEQFF	TGTGCCAGCAGGGGGACTAGCGGGAGGTACAATGAGCAGTTCTTC
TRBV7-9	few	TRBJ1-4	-	CASSLVTGSTNEKLFF	TGTGCCAGCAGCTTAGTCACAGGGTCAACTAATGAAAAACTGTTTTTT
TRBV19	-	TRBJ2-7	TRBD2	CASSRLAGVSYEQYF	TGTGCCAGTAGCAGACTAGCGGGAGTGTCCTACGAGCAGTACTTC
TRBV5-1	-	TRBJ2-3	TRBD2	CASSFIGGSSDTQYF	TGCGCCAGCAGCTTCATCGGCGGGAGTTCCGATACGCAGTATTTT
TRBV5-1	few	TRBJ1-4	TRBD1	CASSYDRDEKLFF	TGCGCCAGCAGCTACGACAGGGATGAAAAACTGTTTTTT
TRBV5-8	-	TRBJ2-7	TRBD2	CASSLARAGDWQQYF	TGTGCCAGCAGCTTGGCAAGAGCGGGAGATTGGCAGCAGTACTTC
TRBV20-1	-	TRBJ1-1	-	CSASRQSEAFF	TGCAGTGCTAGCAGACAATCTGAAGCTTTCTTT
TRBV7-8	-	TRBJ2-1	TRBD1	CASSRTGVGNEQFF	TGTGCCAGCAGCCGGACAGGGGTAGGCAATGAGCAGTTCTTC
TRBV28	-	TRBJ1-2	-	CASRPNRVIGYGYTF	TGTGCCAGCAGGCCCAACAGGGTCATAGGCTATGGCTACACCTTC
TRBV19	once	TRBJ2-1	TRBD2	CASNPAGGGHNEQFF	TGTGCCAGTAACCCGGCGGGGGGGGGGCACAATGAGCAGTTCTTC
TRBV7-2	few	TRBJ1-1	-	CASSLEFSRTGAEAFF	TGTGCCAGCAGCTTAGAGTTTTCCCGGACCGGGGCTGAAGCTTTCTTT
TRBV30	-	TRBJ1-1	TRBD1	CAWTDRAGAFF	TGTGCCTGGACGGACAGGGCCGGGGCTTTCTTT
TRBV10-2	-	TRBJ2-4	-	CASSDFLAKNIQYF	TGCGCCAGCAGTGACTTTCTAGCCAAAAACATTCAGTACTTC
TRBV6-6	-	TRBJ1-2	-	CASSDQSRDISGYTF	TGTGCCAGCAGTGACCAATCCAGGGACATTTCAGGCTACACCTTC
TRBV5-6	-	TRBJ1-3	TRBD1	CASSSTGVGNTIYF	TGTGCCAGCAGCAGCACAGGGGTTGGAAACACCATATATTTT
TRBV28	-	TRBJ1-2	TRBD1	CASSPGTGGRPLPF	TGTGCCAGCAGTCCGGGGACAGGGGGCCGCCCCTTGCCCTTC
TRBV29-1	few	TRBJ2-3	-	CSVGAGSTDTQYF	TGCAGCGTTGGTGCGGGTAGCACAGATACGCAGTATTTT
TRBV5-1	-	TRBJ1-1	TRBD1	CASSLSRGPGQRTEAFF	TGCGCCAGCAGCTTGAGCCGGGGACCGGGACAGAGGACTGAAGCTTTCTTT
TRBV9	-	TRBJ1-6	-	CASSVEGTYNSPLHF	TGTGCCAGCAGCGTGGAGGGGACCTATAATTCACCCCTCCACTTT
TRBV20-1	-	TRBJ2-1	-	CSARDFGEQFF	TGCAGTGCTAGGGACTTCGGGGAGCAGTTCTTC
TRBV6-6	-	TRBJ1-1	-	CASSYGLAVEAFF	TGTGCCAGCAGTTATGGTTTGGCGGTTGAAGCTTTCTTT
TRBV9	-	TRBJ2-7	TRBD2	CASSAGGLDEQYF	TGTGCCAGCAGCGCGGGGGGTTTGGACGAGCAGTACTTC
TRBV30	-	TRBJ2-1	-	CAWSPDSLGARQFF	TGTGCCTGGAGTCCTGACAGTCTCGGAGCTCGGCAGTTCTTC
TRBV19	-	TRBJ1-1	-	CASSSPGRSNTEAFF	TGTGCCAGTAGTTCCCCTGGGAGATCGAACACTGAAGCTTTCTTT
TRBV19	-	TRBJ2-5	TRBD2	CASRKLAGNQETQYF	TGTGCCAGTAGAAAATTAGCGGGAAACCAAGAGACCCAGTACTTC
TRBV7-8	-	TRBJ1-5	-	CASSYRDYNQPQHF	TGTGCCAGCAGCTACCGGGACTACAATCAGCCCCAGCATTTT